This T cell receptor (beta chain) was captured by sequencing in a study of T cell responses to AZD1222 COVID-19 vaccine. With regard to this clone: Its antigen is not known.

Study-wide findings and caveats: Targeting of unmutated variant regions was reportedly seen in nearly half of spike-specific TCRs. Sampling captured repertoires only after the peak T cell response. Donors skewed white British and female; clonal diversity was possibly underestimated. Dominant at 160-218 and 743-854, vaccine-associated CD4 TCRs also spanned spike.

The table came from immunoSEQ multiplex PCR; TCRdb's copy has only in-frame clones and leaves some out. The sample has about 140,000 clones; 90% are singletons. The specimen comprised peripheral blood, sampled on day 0 of AZD1222 vaccination. The receptor was derived from an adult in good health.

The CDR3 DNA follows: TGTGCCAGCAGTTTTAGGGGAGCTGAAGCTTTCTTT. This translates into CASSFRGAEAFF. J is TRBJ1-1 and V is TRBV27; a weak D match, TRBD1 (5 bases). This CDR3 has 12 residues. Germline V gene sequence: CDR1 MNHEY, CDR2 SMNVEV (reference sequence). V was shortened by 3 bases and J by 6 bases, with 8 bases between the two germline ends.